These 25 T cell receptor beta chains were sequenced from one sample in a study of cytomegalovirus exposure and HLA in healthy donors. Both 60 Vbeta primers and 13 Jbeta primers went into the PCR. The assay was immunoSEQ multiplex PCR, and TCRdb's table has in-frame clones only and misses some. This sample's table has tens of thousands of clones. Sequences were obtained from PBMCs. Every receptor here comes from a man aged 18 to 30 in good health and CMV-seropositive.

The chain uses TRBV29-1 and TRBJ2-1; 9 nucleotides agree with TRBD1. The V and J ends lost 7 bases and 5 bases, in that order; junction bases with no gene match: 9. The CDR3 has 14 residues. Per the germline V gene, CDR1 is SQVTM and CDR2 is ANQGSEA. This chain's CDR3 is CSAAGTGNHNEQFF. The CDR3, as DNA: TGCAGCGCTGCCGGGACAGGGAACCACAATGAGCAGTTCTTC.

The CDR3 nucleotides are TGCGCCAGCAGCCAGGGACAGAGCGTCTACGAGCAGTACTTC. Translating gives CASSQGQSVYEQYF. This chain joins TRBV5-1 and TRBJ2-7; 7 bases are shared with TRBD1. The CDR3 covers 14 residues. Germline V gene lookup returns CDR1 SGHRS and CDR2 YFSETQ. V lost 4 bases, J lost 3 bases, and 7 bases stayed unmatched.

This sequence joins TRBV7-8 and TRBJ2-7; TRBD2 matches at 11 bases. CDR3 length: 16 residues. CDR1 is SGHVS and CDR2 is FQNEAQ in the germline V gene. The V and J ends lost 1 base and 2 bases, in that order; junction bases with no gene match: 4. CDR3 nucleotides: TGTGCCAGCAGCTTAGAGTTAGCGGGAGGGCCCTACGAGCAGTACTTC. Translated: CASSLELAGGPYEQYF.

The rearrangement joins TRBV6-6 to TRBJ1-5, with TRBD1 matching 7 bases. There are 14 residues in the CDR3. J gave up 4 bases and V 5 bases, and 5 bases lay outside the gene matches. From germline, CDR1 is MNHNY and CDR2 SVGAGI (reference sequence). CDR3 nucleotide sequence: TGTGCCAGCAGTCCCCAGGGGGATAATCAGCCCCAGCATTTT. It encodes CASSPQGDNQPQHF.

V usage is TRBV6-4 and J usage is TRBJ2-3; maybe TRBD2 (6 bases). The CDR3 runs to 13 residues. The V gene lost 8 bases and the J gene lost 2 bases, with 11 bases spanning the gap. The germline gives CDR1 MRHNA, CDR2 SNTAGT. CDR3 residues: CASSREATDTQYF. CDR3 DNA: TGTGCCAGCTCCAGGGAGGCCACAGATACGCAGTATTTT.

The J gene is TRBJ1-5, the V gene TRBV4-3, with 7 bases aligning to TRBD1. CDR1 is LGHNA, CDR2 YSLEER, per germline. This CDR3 contains 16 residues. J lost 13 bases, V lost 0 bases, and 15 bases had no gene match. DNA for the CDR3: TGCGCCAGCAGCCAAGATGAGCAGGGGGAACGTCAGCAGCAGCATTTT. This codes for CASSQDEQGERQQQHF.

The CDR3 region is CASSQKRTTANTEAFF. The CDR3, as DNA: TGTGCCAGCAGCCAAAAAAGAACGACAGCGAACACTGAAGCTTTCTTT. The V and J genes are TRBV4-2 and TRBJ1-1; possibly TRBD1 for D (5 bases). With 2 bases removed from V and 1 base from J, the gap between germline ends came to 14 bases. Germline loops: CDR1 LGHNA, CDR2 YNFKEQ. This CDR3 region has 16 residues.

CDR3 amino acids: CASSRLAVYNEQFF. CDR3 in DNA: TGTGCCAGCAGTAGACTAGCAGTATACAATGAGCAGTTCTTC. The chain combines TRBV28 with TRBJ2-1, with 7 bases aligning to TRBD2. The V and J ends lost 5 bases and 4 bases, in that order; junction bases with no gene match: 5. CDR3 length: 14 amino acids. CDR1 MDHEN and CDR2 SYDVKM come from the germline V gene.

This chain uses TRBV6-5 with TRBJ2-3; 11 bases match TRBD1. The CDR3 has 15 residues. The ends lost 5 bases at V and 6 bases at J; junction bases unmatched: 7. Per the germline V gene, CDR1 is MNHEY and CDR2 is SVGAGI. CDR3 coding DNA: TGTGCCAGCAGTCCAGGGACAGGGGGTAAGGATACGCAGTATTTT. This translates into CASSPGTGGKDTQYF.

The chain couples TRBV6-5 to TRBJ1-2, with 7 positions matching TRBD1. This CDR3 is 13 amino acids long. Germline-derived CDR1 and CDR2 are MNHEY and SVGAGI. The V and J ends lost 5 bases and 6 bases, in that order; junction bases with no gene match: 6. The CDR3 loop is CASSRPGGNGYTF. The CDR3 coding sequence is TGTGCCAGCAGTCGTCCAGGGGGGAATGGCTACACCTTC.

The gene calls are TRBV6-5 and TRBJ1-3; D perhaps matches TRBD1 (6 bases). V lost 4 bases and J 4 bases, leaving 14 bases between the germline ends. CDR1 MNHEY and CDR2 SVGAGI come from the germline V gene. There are 15 residues in the CDR3. The CDR3 DNA is TGTGCCAGCAGTTTAGCCCAGGGACAAGGAAACACCATATATTTT. It translates to CASSLAQGQGNTIYF.

This chain uses TRBV7-9 with TRBJ2-2; 8 positions match TRBD2. The CDR3 spans 17 residues. Germline V gene lookup returns CDR1 SEHNR and CDR2 FQNEAQ (reference sequence). Unmatched junction bases numbered 6, after V lost 1 base and J lost 2 bases. CDR3 DNA: TGTGCCAGCAGCTTAGATCGGGGGGGGCCTAACACCGGGGAGCTGTTTTTT. Translation: CASSLDRGGPNTGELFF.

The chain uses TRBV28 and TRBJ1-4; 7 bases line up with TRBD1. The CDR3 has 14 amino acids. The junction had 6 bases not matched to a gene; V was cut back by 8 bases and J by 3 bases. Germline V gene data show CDR1 as MDHEN and CDR2 as SYDVKM. CDR3: CASEGAGSNEKLFF. The DNA of the CDR3 is TGTGCCAGCGAGGGGGCAGGGTCTAATGAAAAACTGTTTTTT.

V is TRBV10-3 and J is TRBJ2-2, with 10 bases that match TRBD2. CDR1 and CDR2 (germline): ENHRY, SYGVKD. The V gene end was trimmed by 4 bases and the J gene end by 0 bases; junction bases not matched to a gene: 2. The CDR3 sequence is 16 residues long. Written as DNA, the CDR3 is TGTGCCATCAGTGCAGCGGGGGGGTCGAACACCGGGGAGCTGTTTTTT. Encoded protein: CAISAAGGSNTGELFF.

The chain recombines TRBV29-1 with TRBJ1-2; D gene ambiguous. CDR1 and CDR2 (germline): SQVTM, ANQGSEA. Trimming left V 0 bases short and J 8 bases short, with 10 bases between. This CDR3 is built from 12 residues. CDR3 sequence: CSVEDKMGGYTF. In DNA, the CDR3 is TGCAGCGTTGAAGATAAGATGGGCGGCTACACCTTC.

The chain joins TRBV28 to TRBJ1-5, with 8 positions matching TRBD1. The germline V gene has CDR1 MDHEN and CDR2 SYDVKM. After removal of 6 bases from V and 9 bases from J, the junction contained 13 bases not matched to a gene. The CDR3 covers 15 residues. The CDR3 DNA reads TGTGCCAGCAGCCCCCCCGGGACAGGACGAATGCCCCAGCATTTT. The encoded protein is CASSPPGTGRMPQHF.

This rearrangement joins TRBV6-1 to TRBJ1-5; maybe TRBD1 (5 bases). Germline V CDR1 and CDR2: MNHNS, SASEGT. The CDR3 consists of 15 residues. V was cut by 1 base and J by 3 bases, with 10 bases left in between. DNA for the CDR3: TGTGCCAGCAGTGAAGGCAGACAGATCAATCAGCCCCAGCATTTT. Its protein product is CASSEGRQINQPQHF.

With respect to this clone: This CDR3 is also generated by other DNA sequences in the sample. DNA of the CDR3: TGCAGCGTTGAAGCTGCGGGAGTACTCCACAATGAGCAGTTCTTC. Encoded protein: CSVEAAGVLHNEQFF. The chain joins TRBV29-1 to TRBJ2-1; 7 bases are a match to TRBD2. In germline, CDR1 is SQVTM, CDR2 ANQGSEA. The CDR3 has 15 amino acids. Losses at the gene ends were 1 base for V and 5 bases for J; bases not matched to a gene: 8.

The rearrangement uses TRBV6-4 and TRBJ1-1, with D tentatively TRBD1 (5 bases). CDR3 length equals 15 residues. Germline CDR1 is MRHNA and CDR2 is SNTAGT. V was cut by 7 bases and J by 4 bases, with 19 bases left in between. The DNA of the CDR3 is TGTGCCAGCAAAGGAGGGGACTCAGACGTCACTGAAGCTTTCTTT. Translating gives CASKGGDSDVTEAFF.

V usage is TRBV7-9 and J usage is TRBJ2-7, with TRBD1 identical over 9 bases. The CDR3 is 14 residues long. Trimming removed 5 bases from V and 7 bases from J; junction bases left unmatched: 9. Germline V gene lookup returns CDR1 SEHNR and CDR2 FQNEAQ (reference sequence). Written as DNA, the CDR3 is TGTGCCAGCAGCCACCCTGACAGGGGGTGGGAGCAGTACTTC. This gives the protein CASSHPDRGWEQYF.

The chain employs TRBV28 and TRBJ1-1; 9 bases line up with TRBD1. Trimming took 2 bases from V and 0 from J; bases not matched to a gene: 4. Germline CDR1 and CDR2: MDHEN and SYDVKM. The CDR3 is 16 amino acids. In DNA form, the CDR3 reads TGTGCCAGCAGTTTAGAGACAGGGGGATTGAACACTGAAGCTTTCTTT. As protein: CASSLETGGLNTEAFF. The full variable domain, its missing parts supplied by reference TRBV28 and TRBJ1-1, is DVKVTQSSRYLVKRTGEKVFLECVQDMDHENMFWYRQDPGLGLRLIYFSYDVKMKEKGDIPEGYSVSREKKERFSLILESASTNQTSMYLCASSLETGGLNTEAFFGQGTRLTVV.

In nucleotides, the CDR3 is TGTGCCAGCAGATTATGGACTAACGATGAGCAGTTCTTC. This translates into CASRLWTNDEQFF. The rearrangement links TRBV6-1 to TRBJ2-1, with TRBD2 as a possible D gene (6 bases). Trimming pared 6 bases from V and 8 bases from J, leaving 14 bases between. There are 13 residues in the CDR3. The germline gives CDR1 MNHNS, CDR2 SASEGT.

The chain employs TRBV10-3 and TRBJ2-2, with TRBD2 matching over 11 bases. V lost 2 bases, J lost 8 bases, and 4 bases stayed unmatched. The CDR3 has 15 amino acids. CDR1 ENHRY and CDR2 SYGVKD come from the germline V gene. CDR3 nucleotide sequence: TGTGCCATCAGTGAGAGACTAGCGGGATCTGGGGAGCTGTTTTTT. It codes for CAISERLAGSGELFF.

CDR3 loop: CASSESGGDYEQYF. The CDR3 coding sequence is TGTGCCAGCAGTGAATCAGGCGGGGACTACGAGCAGTACTTC. This chain joins TRBV6-1 and TRBJ2-7, with D possibly matching TRBD2 (6 bases). CDR1 is MNHNS, CDR2 SASEGT, per germline. Trimming removed 2 bases at V and 3 bases at J, with 11 bases between. The CDR3 loop spans 14 amino acids.

V and J are TRBV19 and TRBJ2-5; D gene unclear. The J call may be incorrect, as the DNA end agrees better with TRBJ2-7. This CDR3 is built from 14 residues. Germline V CDR1 and CDR2: LNHDA, SQIVND (reference sequence). Here the CDR3 DNA reads TGTGCCAGTAGTATCGGAAGCGATTCCTACGAGCAGTACTTC. This sequence encodes CASSIGSDSYEQYF.